This T cell receptor beta chain emerged from a study of cytomegalovirus exposure and HLA in healthy donors. This clone appeared a single time. Its antigen is undetermined. The germline V gene has CDR1 SGHAT and CDR2 FQNNGV. This CDR3 spans 15 amino acids. Trimming took off 1 base at V and 6 bases at J, with 15 bases between the two ends. Notes on the study in general: It has been reported that TCR beta sequences accurately predicted the HLA-A and HLA-B alleles of most subjects. The Asian-associated ancestry cluster reportedly had fewer N-insertions than the roughly 720-donor mean in a later analysis.

The study ran its PCR with 60 Vbeta and 13 Jbeta primers. Libraries were prepared by immunoSEQ multiplex PCR; TCRdb keeps only in-frame clonotypes and omits some of them. The data hold 150,000 to 200,000 clones, with 80% observed a single time. The specimen sequenced was PBMCs. The V call is TRBV11-2, the J call TRBJ1-1; D is uncertain. The TCR originated in a woman between 35 and 50 years old in good health and CMV-seronegative. The CDR3 DNA reads as TGTGCCAGCAGCTTAGGATTGACCCGACGGGCTGAAGCTTTCTTT. This encodes CASSLGLTRRAEAFF.